Listed here is a single TCR beta chain. The data derive from a study of monozygotic twins with inflammatory bowel disease. TCRdb processed the 5' RACE reads again and assigns one entry to each CDR3 protein, with no DNA. This sample's table has 150,000 to 200,000 distinct CDR3 sequences. The CDR3 spans 14 residues. Per the germline V gene, CDR1 is LGHNA and CDR2 is YSLEER. The chain employs TRBV4-3 and TRBJ2-2; TCRdb's D call of TRBD1 is untestable without DNA. This receptor was taken from a human donor with ulcerative colitis or Crohn's disease, or a healthy co-twin of an affected twin (not recorded which). The sequenced sample was blood. The CDR3 spells CASSLQAGTGELFF.